This T cell receptor beta chain derives from a study of Ad26.COV2.S vaccination and SARS-CoV-2 variants. About the research overall: Administration of Ad26.COV2.S was intramuscular, either once or twice 56 days apart.

Documented treatment: some 20 received Ad26.COV2.S at low or high dose, single or two shots; several received placebo; per-sample allocation not given. Samples came from day 63 after the first vaccine or placebo injection. This adult donor, from Boston, was 18-55 years old. Sequencing was performed with immunoSEQ multiplex PCR; in TCRdb, only in-frame clones are kept and a portion is missing. The table lists hundreds of thousands of clones, 90% of them singletons. The germline gives CDR1 SGHNT, CDR2 YENEEA. This CDR3 contains 16 residues. The V and J ends lost 2 bases and 9 bases, in that order; junction bases with no gene match: 7. Overall study results and limits: People given the vaccine had a wider spike-specific TCR breadth than placebo recipients did.

With regard to this clone: Its matching antigen is unknown.

Sequencing used peripheral blood, obtained in a trial of Ad26.COV2.S vaccine versus placebo. This clonotype was sampled from a person aged 18-65 years who received the Ad26.COV2.S COVID-19 vaccine or a placebo. This chain joins TRBV11-3 and TRBJ2-1; 13 bases are a match to TRBD2. The CDR3 protein is CASSLQLAGGPSEQFF. For the CDR3, the DNA is TGTGCCAGCAGCTTACAACTAGCGGGAGGGCCAAGTGAGCAGTTCTTC.